This TCR beta chain was documented in a study of T cell responses to AZD1222 COVID-19 vaccine. Sequencing was performed with immunoSEQ multiplex PCR; in TCRdb, only in-frame clones are kept and a portion is missing. Here the sample spans roughly 180,000 clones, 94% being singletons. This receptor was identified in an adult in good health. Source: peripheral blood, taken on day 0 of AZD1222 vaccination.

The CDR3 sequence is CASSWGGQGLSGANVLTF. The CDR3 DNA reads TGCGCCAGCAGTTGGGGAGGACAGGGTCTATCTGGGGCCAACGTCCTGACTTTC. The chain is built from TRBV5-1 and TRBJ2-6; 8 nucleotides line up with TRBD1. Germline V CDR1 and CDR2: SGHRS, YFSETQ. The CDR3 consists of 18 residues. Trimming took 5 bases from V and 1 from J; bases not matched to a gene: 11.